This T cell receptor beta chain was identified in a study of CD8 T cells in Susac syndrome. Germline-derived CDR1 and CDR2 are SNHLY and FYNNEI. V was trimmed by 1 base and J by 0 bases, leaving 10 bases between them. The CDR3 covers 17 residues. Random hexamers primed reverse transcription of about 0.5 to 1 ug RNA. MiXCR, run by TCRdb on the immunoSEQ multiplex PCR reads, gives a single entry per CDR3 protein. The data show roughly 200,000 distinct CDR3 sequences, with roughly 92% seen just once and 0.095% to 0.12% held by the top ten. Blood CD8+ and CD4+ T cells underwent high-throughput TCR beta sequencing.

The receptor's source is a human donor in good health. The chain joins TRBV2 to TRBJ1-6, with D unclear. The sequenced material came from CD4+ T cells from PBMCs. CDR3 nucleotides: TGTGCCAGCAGTGAAGGGCTTCTAAGCTCCTATAATTCACCCCTCCACTTT. The encoded protein is CASSEGLLSSYNSPLHF. Supplemented by reference TRBV2 and TRBJ1-6, the full variable domain reads EPEVTQTPSHQVTQMGQEVILRCVPISNHLYFYWYRQILGQKVEFLVSFYNNEISEKSEIFDDQFSVERPDGSNFTLKIRSTKLEDSAMYFCASSEGLLSSYNSPLHFGNGTRLTVT.